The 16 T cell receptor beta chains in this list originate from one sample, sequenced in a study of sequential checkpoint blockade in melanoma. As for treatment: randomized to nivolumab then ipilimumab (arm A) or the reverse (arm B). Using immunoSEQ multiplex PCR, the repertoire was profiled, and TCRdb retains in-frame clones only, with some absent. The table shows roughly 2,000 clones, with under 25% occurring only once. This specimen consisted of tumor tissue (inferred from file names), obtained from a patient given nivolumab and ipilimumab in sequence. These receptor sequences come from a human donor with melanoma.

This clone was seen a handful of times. CDR3 region: CASRDSGADYEQYF. CDR3 nucleotides: TGTGCCAGCAGAGATAGCGGGGCCGACTACGAGCAGTACTTC. The chain combines TRBV6-8 with TRBJ2-7; 8 positions agree with TRBD2. The CDR3 consists of 14 residues. Trimming at V came to 6 bases and at J to 3 bases, leaving 7 bases not matched to a gene. Germline V gene lookup returns CDR1 MNHGY and CDR2 SAAAGT.

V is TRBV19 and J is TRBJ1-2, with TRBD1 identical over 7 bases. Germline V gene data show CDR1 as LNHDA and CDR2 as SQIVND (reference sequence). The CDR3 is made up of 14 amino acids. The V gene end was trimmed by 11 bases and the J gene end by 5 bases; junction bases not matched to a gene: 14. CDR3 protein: CASSGGQQLYGYTF. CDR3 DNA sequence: TGTGCCTCATCTGGGGGACAGCAGCTTTATGGCTACACCTTC.

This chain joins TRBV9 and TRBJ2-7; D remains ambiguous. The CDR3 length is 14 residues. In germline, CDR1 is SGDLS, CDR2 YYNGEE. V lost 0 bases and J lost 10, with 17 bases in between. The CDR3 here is CASSVDPPKSLQYF. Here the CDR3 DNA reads TGTGCCAGCAGCGTAGACCCTCCAAAGTCTTTACAGTACTTC.

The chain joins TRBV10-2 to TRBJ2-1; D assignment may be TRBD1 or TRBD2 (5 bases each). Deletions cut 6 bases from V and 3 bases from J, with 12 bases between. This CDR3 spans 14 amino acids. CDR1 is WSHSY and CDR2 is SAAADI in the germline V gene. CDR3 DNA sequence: TGCGCCAGCAGAGAGGGGAGCCTCTACAATGAGCAGTTCTTC. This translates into CASREGSLYNEQFF.

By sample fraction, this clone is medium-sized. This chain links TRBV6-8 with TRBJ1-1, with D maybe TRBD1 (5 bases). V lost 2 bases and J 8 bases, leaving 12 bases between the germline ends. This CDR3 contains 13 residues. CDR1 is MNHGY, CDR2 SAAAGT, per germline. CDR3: CASSYPGTGEAFF. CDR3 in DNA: TGTGCCAGCAGTTACCCGGGGACGGGCGAAGCTTTCTTT.

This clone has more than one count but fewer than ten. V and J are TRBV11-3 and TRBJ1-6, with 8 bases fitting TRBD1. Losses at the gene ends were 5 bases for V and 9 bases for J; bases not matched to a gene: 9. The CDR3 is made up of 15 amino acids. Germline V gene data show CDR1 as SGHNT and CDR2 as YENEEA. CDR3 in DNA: TGTGCCAGCAGCCAATTGACAGGGGCGGGTTCACCCCTCCACTTT. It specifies CASSQLTGAGSPLHF.

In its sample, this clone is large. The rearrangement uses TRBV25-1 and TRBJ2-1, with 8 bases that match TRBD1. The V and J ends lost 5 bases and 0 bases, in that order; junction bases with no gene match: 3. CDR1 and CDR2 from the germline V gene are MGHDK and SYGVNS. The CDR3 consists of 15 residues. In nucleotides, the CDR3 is TGTGCCAGCAGTCCCGGGACAGGCTCCTACAATGAGCAGTTCTTC. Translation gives CASSPGTGSYNEQFF.

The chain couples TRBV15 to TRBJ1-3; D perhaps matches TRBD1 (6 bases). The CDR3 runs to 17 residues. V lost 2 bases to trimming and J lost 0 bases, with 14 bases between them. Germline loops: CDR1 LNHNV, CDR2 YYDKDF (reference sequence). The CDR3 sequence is CATSRPADSNSGNTIYF. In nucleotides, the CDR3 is TGTGCCACCAGCAGACCGGCGGACAGCAACTCTGGAAACACCATATATTTT.

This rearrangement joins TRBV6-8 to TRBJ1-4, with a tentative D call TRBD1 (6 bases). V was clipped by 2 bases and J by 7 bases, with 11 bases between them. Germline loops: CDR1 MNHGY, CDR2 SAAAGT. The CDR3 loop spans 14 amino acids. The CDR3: CASSYGGAGEKLFF. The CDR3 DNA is TGTGCCAGCAGTTACGGGGGGGCCGGTGAAAAACTGTTTTTT.

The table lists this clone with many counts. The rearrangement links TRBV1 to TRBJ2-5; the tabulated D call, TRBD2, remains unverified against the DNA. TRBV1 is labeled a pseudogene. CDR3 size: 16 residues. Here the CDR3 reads CASSQGLAGASETQYF. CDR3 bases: TGCGCCAGCAGCCAAGGACTAGCGGGGGCCTCCGAGACCCAGTACTTC.

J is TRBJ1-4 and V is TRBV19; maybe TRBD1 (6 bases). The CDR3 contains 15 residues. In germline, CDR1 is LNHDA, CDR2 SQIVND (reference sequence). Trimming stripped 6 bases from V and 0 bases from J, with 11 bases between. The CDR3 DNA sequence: TGTGCCAGTAGGAACGGACAGTCAACTAATGAAAAACTGTTTTTT. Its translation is CASRNGQSTNEKLFF. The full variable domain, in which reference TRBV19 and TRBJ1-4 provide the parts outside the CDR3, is DGGITQSPKYLFRKEGQNVTLSCEQNLNHDAMYWYRQDPGQGLRLIYYSQIVNDFQKGDIAEGYSVSREKKESFPLTVTSAQKNPTAFYLCASRNGQSTNEKLFFGSGTQLSVL.

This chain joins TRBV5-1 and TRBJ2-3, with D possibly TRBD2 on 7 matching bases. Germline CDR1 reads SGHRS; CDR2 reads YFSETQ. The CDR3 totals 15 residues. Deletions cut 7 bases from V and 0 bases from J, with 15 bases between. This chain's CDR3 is CASSRGATSTDTQYF. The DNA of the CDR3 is TGCGCCAGCTCCCGGGGGGCCACTAGCACAGATACGCAGTATTTT.

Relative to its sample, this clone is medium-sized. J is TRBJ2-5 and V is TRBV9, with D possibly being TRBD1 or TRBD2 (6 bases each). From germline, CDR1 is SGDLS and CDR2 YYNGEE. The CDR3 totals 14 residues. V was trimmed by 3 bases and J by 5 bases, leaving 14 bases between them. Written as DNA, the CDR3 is TGTGCCAGCAGCGCCTGGGGGGCTAGCGAGACCCAGTACTTC. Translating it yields CASSAWGASETQYF.

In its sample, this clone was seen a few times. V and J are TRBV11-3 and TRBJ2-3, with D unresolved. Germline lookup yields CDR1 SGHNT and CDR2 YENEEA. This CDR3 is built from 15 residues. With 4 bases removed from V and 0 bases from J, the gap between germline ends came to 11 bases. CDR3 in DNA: TGTGCCAGCAGCTACCGGATCAGAAGCACAGATACGCAGTATTTT. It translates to CASSYRIRSTDTQYF.

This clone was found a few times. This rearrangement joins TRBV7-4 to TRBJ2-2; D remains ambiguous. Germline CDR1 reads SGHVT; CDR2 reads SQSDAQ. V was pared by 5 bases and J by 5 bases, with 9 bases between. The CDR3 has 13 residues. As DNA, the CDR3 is TGTGCCAGCAGCAGGGCAAGTACCGGGGAGCTGTTTTTT. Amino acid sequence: CASSRASTGELFF. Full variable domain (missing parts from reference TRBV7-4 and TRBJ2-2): GAGVSQSPRYKVAKRGRDVALRCDSISGHVTLYWYRQTLGQGSEVLTYSQSDAQRDKSGRPSGRFSAERPERSVSTLKIQRTEQGDSAVYLCASSRASTGELFFGEGSRLTVL.

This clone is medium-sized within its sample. The CDR3 DNA is TGTGCCAGCAGTTTTCAGACAGGTCGAAATTCACCCCTCCACTTT. As protein: CASSFQTGRNSPLHF. The chain is built from TRBV6-8 and TRBJ1-6; D perhaps matches TRBD1 (6 bases). Trimming stripped 4 bases from V and 7 bases from J, with 14 bases between. Germline V lookup: CDR1 MNHGY, CDR2 SAAAGT. The CDR3 sequence is 15 residues long.